This TCR beta chain originates from a study of blood T cell repertoires in COVID-19. Study background: Nucleic acid was either cDNA or gDNA, and it came from T cells, B-cell-depleted T cells, or PBMCs.

Authors' methods: By means of reference gene primer amplification, nucleated cell counts were estimated. Using immunoSEQ multiplex PCR, the repertoire was profiled, and TCRdb retains in-frame clones only, with some absent. The V and J calls and clone size were taken over from that table, and D and trimming were inferred from the DNA. The top ten clones hold roughly 3.2% of a sample with around 500,000 clones, 70% to 90% of them seen once. In germline, CDR1 is GTSNPN, CDR2 SVGIG (reference sequence). The length of the CDR3 is 14 residues. V shed 4 bases and J shed 0 bases, with 10 bases lying between them.

Sequences were obtained from peripheral blood. The sequence derives from a human donor in a cohort sampled during active COVID-19. This chain links TRBV30 with TRBJ1-5, with a weak D call TRBD1 (5 bases). The CDR3 DNA reads TGTGCCTGGACGACAGTAAATAGCAATCAGCCCCAGCATTTT. As protein: CAWTTVNSNQPQHF.